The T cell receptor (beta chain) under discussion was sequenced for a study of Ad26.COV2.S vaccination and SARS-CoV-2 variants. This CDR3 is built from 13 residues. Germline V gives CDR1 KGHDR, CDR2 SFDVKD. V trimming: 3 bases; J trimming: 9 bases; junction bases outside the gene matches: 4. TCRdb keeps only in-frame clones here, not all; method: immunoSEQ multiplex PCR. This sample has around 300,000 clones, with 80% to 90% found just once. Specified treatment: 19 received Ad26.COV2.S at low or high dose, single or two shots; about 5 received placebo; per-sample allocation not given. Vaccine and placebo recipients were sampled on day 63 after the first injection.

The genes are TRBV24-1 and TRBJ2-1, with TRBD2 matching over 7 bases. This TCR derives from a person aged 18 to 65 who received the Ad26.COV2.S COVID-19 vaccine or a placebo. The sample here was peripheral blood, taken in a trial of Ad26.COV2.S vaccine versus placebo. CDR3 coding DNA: TGTGCCACCAGTGATACTGGGAGGGGTGAGCAGTTCTTC. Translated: CATSDTGRGEQFF.